This TCR beta chain was observed in a study of blood T cells in healthy people across ages. PCR was performed a second time for about 7 to 12 cycles using a sample-barcoded 5' primer and a J-beta primer mix. TCRdb called the 5' RACE reads again in MiXCR, with one record for every CDR3 protein. The sample holds about 800,000 distinct CDR3 sequences, 20% to 25% seen once. V lost 3 bases, J lost 5 bases, and 3 bases stayed unmatched. This CDR3 spans 14 amino acids. This same sample was also taken into another study, of T cells of mothers and their children.

The origin of this receptor is a boy aged 5-17 years in good health. The V gene is TRBV12-3 or TRBV12-4, the J gene TRBJ1-4; 7 bases are shared with TRBD1. What was sequenced was blood. The CDR3 loop is CASSFRGRNEKLFF. The CDR3 DNA is TGTGCCAGCAGTTTCAGGGGGAGGAATGAAAAACTGTTTTTT.